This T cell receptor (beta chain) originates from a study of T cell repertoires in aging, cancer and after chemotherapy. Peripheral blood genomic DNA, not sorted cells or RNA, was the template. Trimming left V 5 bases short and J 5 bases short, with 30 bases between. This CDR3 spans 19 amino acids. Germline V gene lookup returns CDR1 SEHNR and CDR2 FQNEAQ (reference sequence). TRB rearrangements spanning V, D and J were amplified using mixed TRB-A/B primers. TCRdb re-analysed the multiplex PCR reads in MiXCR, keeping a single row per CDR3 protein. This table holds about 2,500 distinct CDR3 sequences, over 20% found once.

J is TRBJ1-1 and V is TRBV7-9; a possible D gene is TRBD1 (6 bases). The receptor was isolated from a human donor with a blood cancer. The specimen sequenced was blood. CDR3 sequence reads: CASSPYWGGGQKKRTEAFF. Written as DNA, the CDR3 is TGTGCCAGCAGCCCATATTGGGGCGGGGGGCAAAAAAAGAGGACTGAAGCTTTCTTT.